This TCR beta chain was captured by sequencing in a study of shared clonotypes between healthy human individuals. TCRdb's copy holds only in-frame clones and misses some; the assay was immunoSEQ multiplex PCR. Among some 1,900,000 clones listed, approximately 94% were seen once. The germline V gene encodes CDR1 MNHNY and CDR2 SVGAGI (reference sequence). V was pared by 3 bases and J by 7 bases, with 4 bases between. The CDR3 runs to 11 residues. In the case of this clone: Different DNA sequences within this sample yield the same CDR3.

Naive CD8 cells, CD45RO-negative and positively selected for CCR7, excluded terminally differentiated effector memory CD45RA+ cells. This receptor was obtained from a man between 18 and 29 years old in good health. Sequencing was carried out using naive CD8+ T cells sorted from blood. The V and J genes are TRBV6-6 and TRBJ2-1, with no clear D. The CDR3, as DNA: TGTGCCAGCAGTTATGGGAATGAGCAGTTCTTC. Translated, it gives CASSYGNEQFF.